This T cell receptor (beta chain) was profiled in a study of cytomegalovirus exposure and HLA in healthy donors. Primers for the PCR totalled 60 Vbeta and 13 Jbeta. Study processing details: A later analysis tallied some 84 million unique TCR beta chains, about 12 million of them shared. TCRdb keeps only in-frame clones here, not all; method: immunoSEQ multiplex PCR. The V and J calls and clone size come from that table; D and trimming were worked out from the DNA. The sample comprises about 130,000 clones, 75% to 85% of which are singletons, and 4% rests with the top ten. The ends lost 4 bases at V and 4 bases at J; junction bases unmatched: 9. The CDR3 loop spans 16 amino acids. Germline CDR1 and CDR2: LGHNA and YSLEER. Overall study findings and caveats: The listing of roughly 160 TCR beta chains classed them as cytomegalovirus-associated. HLA allele associations emerged for roughly 17,000 TCR beta sequences in a later analysis, at 0.05 false discovery rate.

As for this clone: What it binds is not known.

The V call is TRBV4-3, the J call TRBJ2-5, with 10 bases matching TRBD2. The clonotype was recovered from a middle-aged woman in good health and CMV-seronegative. Sequenced: PBMCs. The CDR3 coding sequence is TGCGCCAGCAGCCCCCTCGGAGCGGGAGGGGCAGAGACCCAGTACTTC. Translating it yields CASSPLGAGGAETQYF.